The source of this TCR beta chain is a study of a mutant IDH1 vaccine in newly diagnosed glioma. This clone appeared once. Its antigen is unknown. Method: immunoSEQ multiplex PCR; TCRdb's copy keeps in-frame clones and lacks some. In the table there are about 83,000 clones, 80% to 90% of which are singletons. Time point defined: week 47, end of study. The investigators gave 300 ug of mutant IDH1 20-mer peptide in each vaccine dose, together with topical imiquimod. This TCR was recovered from a man aged 40-49 years with glioma. The source was PBMCs, collected from a glioma patient whose treatment included an IDH1 peptide vaccine.

The CDR3 loop reads CASSYTQGSYNEQFF. The CDR3 nucleotides are TGTGCCAGCAGCTACACACAGGGGTCCTACAATGAGCAGTTCTTC. The rearrangement joins TRBV7-2 to TRBJ2-1; 7 nucleotides agree with TRBD1. CDR1 is SGHTA and CDR2 is FQGNSA in the germline V gene. The CDR3 contains 15 residues. After removal of 4 bases from V and 1 base from J, the junction contained 4 bases not matched to a gene.